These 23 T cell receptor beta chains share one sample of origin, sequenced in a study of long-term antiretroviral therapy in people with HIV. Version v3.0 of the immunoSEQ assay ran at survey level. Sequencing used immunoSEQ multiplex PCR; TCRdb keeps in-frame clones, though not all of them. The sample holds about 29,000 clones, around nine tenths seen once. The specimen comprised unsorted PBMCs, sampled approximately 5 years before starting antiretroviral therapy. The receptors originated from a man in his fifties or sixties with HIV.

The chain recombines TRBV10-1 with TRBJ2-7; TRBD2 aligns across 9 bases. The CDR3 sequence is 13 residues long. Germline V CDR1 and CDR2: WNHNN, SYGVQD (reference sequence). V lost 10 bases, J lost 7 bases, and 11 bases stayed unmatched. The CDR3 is CATSLAGLGEQYF. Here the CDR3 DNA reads TGCGCCACGAGTCTAGCGGGACTTGGGGAGCAGTACTTC.

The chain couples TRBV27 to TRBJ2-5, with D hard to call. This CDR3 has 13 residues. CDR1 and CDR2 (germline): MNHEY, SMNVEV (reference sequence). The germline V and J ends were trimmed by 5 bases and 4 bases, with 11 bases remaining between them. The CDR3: CASSPTSGETQYF. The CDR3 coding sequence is TGTGCCAGCAGTCCCACCTCGGGAGAGACCCAGTACTTC.

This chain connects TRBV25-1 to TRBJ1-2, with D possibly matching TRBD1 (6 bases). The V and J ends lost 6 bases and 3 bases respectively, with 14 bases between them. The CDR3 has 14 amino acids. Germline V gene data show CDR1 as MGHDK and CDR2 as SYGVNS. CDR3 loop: CASRAQDRDYGYTF. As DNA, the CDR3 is TGTGCCAGCAGGGCCCAGGACAGAGACTATGGCTACACCTTC.

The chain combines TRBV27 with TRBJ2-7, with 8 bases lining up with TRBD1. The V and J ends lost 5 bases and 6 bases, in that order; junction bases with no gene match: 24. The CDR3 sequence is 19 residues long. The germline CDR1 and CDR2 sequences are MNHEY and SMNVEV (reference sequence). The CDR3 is CASSRLRPKPGQDRGEQYF. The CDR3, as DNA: TGTGCCAGCAGTCGACTCAGGCCAAAACCGGGACAGGATCGAGGCGAGCAGTACTTC.

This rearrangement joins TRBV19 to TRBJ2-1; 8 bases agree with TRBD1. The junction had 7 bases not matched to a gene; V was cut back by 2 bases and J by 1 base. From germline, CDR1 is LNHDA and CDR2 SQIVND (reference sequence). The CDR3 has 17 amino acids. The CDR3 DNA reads TGTGCCAGTAGTATATTCGCACAGGGGGGATCCTACAATGAGCAGTTCTTC. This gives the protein CASSIFAQGGSYNEQFF.

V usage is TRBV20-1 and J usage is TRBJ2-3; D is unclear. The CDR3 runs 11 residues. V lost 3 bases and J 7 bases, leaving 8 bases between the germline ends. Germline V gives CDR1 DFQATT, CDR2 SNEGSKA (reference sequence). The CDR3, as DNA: TGCAGTGCTAGTAGGGTAAATACGCAGTATTTT. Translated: CSASRVNTQYF.

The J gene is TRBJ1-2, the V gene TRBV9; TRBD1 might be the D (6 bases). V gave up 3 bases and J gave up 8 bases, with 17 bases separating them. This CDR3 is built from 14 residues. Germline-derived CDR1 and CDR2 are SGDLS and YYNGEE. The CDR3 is CASSADGGGMGYTF. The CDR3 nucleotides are TGTGCCAGCAGCGCGGACGGAGGGGGAATGGGCTACACCTTC.

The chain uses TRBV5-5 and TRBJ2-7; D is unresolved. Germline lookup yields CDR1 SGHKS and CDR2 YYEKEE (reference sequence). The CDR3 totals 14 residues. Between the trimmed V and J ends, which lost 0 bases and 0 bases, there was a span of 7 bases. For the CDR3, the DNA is TGTGCCAGCAGCTTGGCCCAGCCCTCCTACGAGCAGTACTTC. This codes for CASSLAQPSYEQYF.

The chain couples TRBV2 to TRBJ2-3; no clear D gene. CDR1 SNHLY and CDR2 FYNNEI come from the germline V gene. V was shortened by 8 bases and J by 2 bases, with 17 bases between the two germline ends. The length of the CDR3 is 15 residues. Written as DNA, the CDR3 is TGTGCCAGCTCCCTGATACAGATTAACACAGATACGCAGTATTTT. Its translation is CASSLIQINTDTQYF.

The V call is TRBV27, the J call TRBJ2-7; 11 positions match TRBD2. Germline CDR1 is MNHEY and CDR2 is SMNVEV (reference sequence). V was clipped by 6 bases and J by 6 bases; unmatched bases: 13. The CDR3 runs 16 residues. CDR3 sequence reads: CASRSAVLAGESEQYF. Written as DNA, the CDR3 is TGTGCCAGCAGATCCGCCGTACTAGCGGGAGAGAGCGAGCAGTACTTC.

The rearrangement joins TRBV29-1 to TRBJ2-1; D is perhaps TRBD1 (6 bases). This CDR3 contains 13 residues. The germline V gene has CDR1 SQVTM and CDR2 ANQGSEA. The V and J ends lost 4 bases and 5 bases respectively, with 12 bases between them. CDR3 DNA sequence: TGCAGCGTTGCGCGACAGGCGAACAATGAGCAGTTCTTC. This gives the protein CSVARQANNEQFF.

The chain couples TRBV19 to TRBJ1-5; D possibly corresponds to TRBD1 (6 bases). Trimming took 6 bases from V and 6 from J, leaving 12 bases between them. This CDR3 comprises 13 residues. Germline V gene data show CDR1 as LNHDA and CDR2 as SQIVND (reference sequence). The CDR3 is CASRGDMGQPQHF. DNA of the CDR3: TGTGCCAGTAGGGGGGACATGGGTCAGCCCCAGCATTTT. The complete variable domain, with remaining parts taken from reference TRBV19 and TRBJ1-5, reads DGGITQSPKYLFRKEGQNVTLSCEQNLNHDAMYWYRQDPGQGLRLIYYSQIVNDFQKGDIAEGYSVSREKKESFPLTVTSAQKNPTAFYLCASRGDMGQPQHFGDGTRLSIL.

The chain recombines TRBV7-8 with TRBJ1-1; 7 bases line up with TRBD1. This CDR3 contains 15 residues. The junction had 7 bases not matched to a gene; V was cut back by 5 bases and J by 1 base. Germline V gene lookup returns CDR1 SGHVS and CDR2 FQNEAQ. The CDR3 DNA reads TGTGCCAGCAGCCCCCGAGACAGGGCGAACACTGAAGCTTTCTTT. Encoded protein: CASSPRDRANTEAFF.

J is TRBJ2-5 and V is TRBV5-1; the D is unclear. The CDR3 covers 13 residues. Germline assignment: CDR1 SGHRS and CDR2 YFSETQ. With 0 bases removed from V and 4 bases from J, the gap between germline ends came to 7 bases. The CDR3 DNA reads TGCGCCAGCAGCTTGGAAGGCAGAGAGACCCAGTACTTC. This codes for CASSLEGRETQYF.

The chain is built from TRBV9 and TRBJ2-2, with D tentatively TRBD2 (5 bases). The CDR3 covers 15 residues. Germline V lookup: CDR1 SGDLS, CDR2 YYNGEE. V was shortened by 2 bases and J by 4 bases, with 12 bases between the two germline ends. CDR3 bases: TGTGCCAGCAGCGTGGCACCACGGGGCACCGGGGAGCTGTTTTTT. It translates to CASSVAPRGTGELFF.

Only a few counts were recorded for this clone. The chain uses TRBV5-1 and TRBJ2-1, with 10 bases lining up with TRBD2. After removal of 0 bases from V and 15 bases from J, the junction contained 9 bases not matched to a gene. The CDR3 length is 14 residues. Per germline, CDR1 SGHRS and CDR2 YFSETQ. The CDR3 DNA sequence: TGCGCCAGCAGCTTGGATGGTAGCGGGGGGTGGCTGTTCTTC. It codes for CASSLDGSGGWLFF.

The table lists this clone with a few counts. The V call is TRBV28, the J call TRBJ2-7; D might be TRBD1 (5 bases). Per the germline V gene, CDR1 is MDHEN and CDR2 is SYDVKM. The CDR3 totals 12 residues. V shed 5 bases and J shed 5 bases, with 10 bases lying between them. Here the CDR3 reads CASSRPTDEQYF. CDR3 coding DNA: TGTGCCAGCAGTCGCCCGACAGACGAGCAGTACTTC. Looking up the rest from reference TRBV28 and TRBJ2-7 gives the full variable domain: DVKVTQSSRYLVKRTGEKVFLECVQDMDHENMFWYRQDPGLGLRLIYFSYDVKMKEKGDIPEGYSVSREKKERFSLILESASTNQTSMYLCASSRPTDEQYFGPGTRLTVT.

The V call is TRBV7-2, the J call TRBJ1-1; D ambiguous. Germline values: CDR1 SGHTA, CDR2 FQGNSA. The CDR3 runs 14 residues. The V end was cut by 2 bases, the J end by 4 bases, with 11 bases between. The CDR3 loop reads CASSLFRTGTEAFF. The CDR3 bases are TGTGCCAGCAGCTTATTTCGAACGGGCACTGAAGCTTTCTTT. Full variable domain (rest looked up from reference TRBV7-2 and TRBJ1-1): GAGVSQSPSNKVTEKGKDVELRCDPISGHTALYWYRQSLGQGLEFLIYFQGNSAPDKSGLPSDRFSAERTGGSVSTLTIQRTQQEDSAVYLCASSLFRTGTEAFFGQGTRLTVV.

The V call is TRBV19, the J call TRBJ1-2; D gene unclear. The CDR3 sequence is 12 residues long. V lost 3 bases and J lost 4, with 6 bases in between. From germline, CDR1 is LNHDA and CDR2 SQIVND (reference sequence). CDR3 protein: CASSISRYGYTF. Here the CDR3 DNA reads TGTGCCAGTAGTATTTCGCGCTATGGCTACACCTTC.

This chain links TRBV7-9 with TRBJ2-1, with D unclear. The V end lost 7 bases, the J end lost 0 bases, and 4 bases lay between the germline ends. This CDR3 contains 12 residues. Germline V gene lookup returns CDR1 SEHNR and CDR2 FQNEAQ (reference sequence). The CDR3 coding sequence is TGTGCCAGCACCTACTCCTACAATGAGCAGTTCTTC. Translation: CASTYSYNEQFF.

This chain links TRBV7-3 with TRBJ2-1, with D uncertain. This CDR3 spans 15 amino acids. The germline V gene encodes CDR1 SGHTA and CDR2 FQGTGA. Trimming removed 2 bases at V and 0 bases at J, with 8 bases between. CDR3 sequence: CASSLGTISYNEQFF. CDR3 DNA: TGTGCCAGCAGCTTAGGCACGATCTCCTACAATGAGCAGTTCTTC.

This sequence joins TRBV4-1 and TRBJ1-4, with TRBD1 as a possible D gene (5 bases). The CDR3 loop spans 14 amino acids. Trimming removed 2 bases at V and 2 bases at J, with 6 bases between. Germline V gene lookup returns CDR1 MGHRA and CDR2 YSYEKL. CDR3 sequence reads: CASSQRDTNEKLFF. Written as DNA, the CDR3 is TGCGCCAGCAGCCAACGGGACACTAATGAAAAACTGTTTTTT.

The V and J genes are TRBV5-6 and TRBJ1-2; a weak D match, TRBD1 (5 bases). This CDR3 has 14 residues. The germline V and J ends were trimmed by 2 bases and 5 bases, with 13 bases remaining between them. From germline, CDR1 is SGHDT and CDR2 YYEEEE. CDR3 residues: CASSLLDRTYGYTF. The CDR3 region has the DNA TGTGCCAGCAGCTTACTTGACAGAACTTATGGCTACACCTTC. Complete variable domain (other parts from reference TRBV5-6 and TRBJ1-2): DAGVTQSPTHLIKTRGQQVTLRCSPKSGHDTVSWYQQALGQGPQFIFQYYEEEERQRGNFPDRFSGHQFPNYSSELNVNALLLGDSALYLCASSLLDRTYGYTFGSGTRLTVV.